A single sample is the source of the 11 T cell receptor beta chains below, sequenced in a study of T-cell reconstitution after alpha-beta-depleted transplantation in children. Unique molecular identifiers were incorporated when the TCRbeta library was constructed. MiXCR, applied by TCRdb to the PCR reads, yields one record per CDR3 protein. The sample holds around 700,000 distinct CDR3 sequences, roughly 14% seen once. Sample: PBMCs, taken before TCRalphabeta/CD19-depleted stem cell transplant. Every receptor here comes from a girl between 2 and 10 years old with congenital amegakaryocytic thrombocytopenia, due to receive a stem cell transplant.

This chain uses TRBV29-1 with TRBJ1-5, with D tentatively TRBD1 (5 bases). V shed 4 bases and J shed 7 bases, with 14 bases lying between them. Germline values: CDR1 SQVTM, CDR2 ANQGSEA. The CDR3 extends over 13 amino acids. CDR3 DNA sequence: TGCAGCGTTGGGGGACTGGGGGACCAGCCCCAGCATTTT. The encoded protein is CSVGGLGDQPQHF.

This clonotype was counted ten times or more. The chain uses TRBV29-1 and TRBJ1-2; no definite D call. The CDR3 is made up of 12 amino acids. Trimming took 4 bases from V and 4 from J, leaving 10 bases between them. Germline V gene lookup returns CDR1 SQVTM and CDR2 ANQGSEA. The CDR3 is CSVVGGPYGYTF. CDR3 bases: TGCAGCGTTGTTGGAGGCCCCTATGGCTACACCTTC. Full variable domain (missing parts from reference TRBV29-1 and TRBJ1-2): SAVISQKPSRDICQRGTSLTIQCQVDSQVTMMFWYRQQPGQSLTLIATANQGSEATYESGFVIDKFPISRPNLTFSTLTVSNMSPEDSSIYLCSVVGGPYGYTFGSGTRLTVV.

This clonotype has a count of ten or more. The V and J genes are TRBV12-3 or TRBV12-4 and TRBJ2-1; either TRBD1 or TRBD2 may fit D (5 bases each). V was pared by 5 bases and J by 5 bases, with 19 bases between. This CDR3 region has 16 residues. The CDR3 sequence: CASSLLMGWGNNEQFF. The CDR3 DNA reads TGTGCCAGCAGTCTCCTGATGGGGTGGGGGAACAATGAGCAGTTCTTC.

With regard to this clonotype: Lacking the conserved final phenylalanine or tryptophan, this CDR3 likely reflects a read error. V and J are TRBV4-1 and TRBJ2-7, with 10 bases that match TRBD2. Germline V gene lookup returns CDR1 MGHRA and CDR2 YSYEKL. The trim removed 1 base at V and 2 bases at J, leaving 2 bases unmatched. The CDR3 loop spans 15 amino acids. CDR3 residues: CASSQGTSGTYEQYY. CDR3 coding DNA: TGCGCCAGCAGCCAAGGGACTAGCGGTACCTACGAGCAGTACTAC.

This clonotype was picked up many times. The chain recombines TRBV12-3 or TRBV12-4 with TRBJ2-1; D unclear. This CDR3 spans 14 amino acids. V lost 7 bases to trimming and J lost 0 bases, with 10 bases between them. This CDR3 is CASIVGLSYNEQFF. The CDR3, as DNA: TGTGCCAGCATTGTGGGCCTCTCCTACAATGAGCAGTTCTTC.

The chain recombines TRBV7-6 with TRBJ2-4, with D perhaps TRBD1 (5 bases). The CDR3 runs 13 residues. Germline CDR1 and CDR2: SGHVS and FNYEAQ. Trimming removed 3 bases from V and 8 bases from J, with 11 bases in between. The DNA of the CDR3 is TGTGCCAGCAGCTTGGCCGTCAGGGACATTCAGTACTTC. Translated: CASSLAVRDIQYF. The whole variable domain, remainder taken from reference TRBV7-6 and TRBJ2-4, is GAGVSQSPRYKVTKRGQDVALRCDPISGHVSLYWYRQALGQGPEFLTYFNYEAQQDKSGLPNDRFSAERPEGSISTLTIQRTEQRDSAMYRCASSLAVRDIQYFGAGTRLSVL.

This clonotype was seen more than once but under ten times. This chain links TRBV20-1 with TRBJ2-7, with TRBD2 identical over 9 bases. The length of the CDR3 is 14 residues. V was clipped by 0 bases and J by 5 bases; unmatched bases: 5. The germline V gene encodes CDR1 DFQATT and CDR2 SNEGSKA (reference sequence). Here the CDR3 reads CSARDGGRVDEQYF. The CDR3 DNA reads as TGCAGTGCTAGAGACGGCGGGAGGGTGGACGAGCAGTACTTC.

The rearrangement links TRBV5-1 to TRBJ2-5; either TRBD1 or TRBD2 may fit D (6 bases each). The CDR3 sequence is 13 residues long. Germline-derived CDR1 and CDR2 are SGHRS and YFSETQ. Between the trimmed V and J ends, which lost 5 bases and 6 bases, there was a span of 14 bases. This CDR3 is CASSSEGGKTQYF. The DNA of the CDR3 is TGCGCCAGCAGTTCGGAAGGGGGGAAGACCCAGTACTTC.

At least ten counts were recorded for this clonotype. The chain joins TRBV20-1 to TRBJ2-5, with TRBD1 as a possible D gene (5 bases). Trimming took 6 bases from V and 1 from J, leaving 9 bases between them. CDR3 length equals 12 residues. The germline V gene encodes CDR1 DFQATT and CDR2 SNEGSKA (reference sequence). CDR3: CSAETAQETQYF. The CDR3 DNA is TGCAGTGCCGAGACAGCCCAAGAGACCCAGTACTTC.

This clonotype was detected ten times or more. The chain combines TRBV7-2 with TRBJ2-3; 8 bases are a match to TRBD2. The length of the CDR3 is 15 residues. The ends lost 3 bases at V and 0 bases at J; junction bases unmatched: 2. The germline gives CDR1 SGHTA, CDR2 FQGNSA. The CDR3 nucleotides are TGTGCCAGCAGCTTTAGCGGGAAAAGCACAGATACGCAGTATTTT. This sequence encodes CASSFSGKSTDTQYF. The variable domain in full, completed from reference TRBV7-2 and TRBJ2-3, reads GAGVSQSPSNKVTEKGKDVELRCDPISGHTALYWYRQSLGQGLEFLIYFQGNSAPDKSGLPSDRFSAERTGGSVSTLTIQRTQQEDSAVYLCASSFSGKSTDTQYFGPGTRLTVL.

In its sample, this clonotype was seen many times. The J gene is TRBJ1-1, the V gene TRBV29-1; D gene ambiguous. Germline CDR1 is SQVTM and CDR2 is ANQGSEA. Trimming removed 4 bases from V and 2 bases from J, with 11 bases in between. The CDR3 spans 13 residues. The CDR3 DNA reads TGCAGCGTTGTGCAGAGGTTAAACACTGAAGCTTTCTTT. Its protein product is CSVVQRLNTEAFF.